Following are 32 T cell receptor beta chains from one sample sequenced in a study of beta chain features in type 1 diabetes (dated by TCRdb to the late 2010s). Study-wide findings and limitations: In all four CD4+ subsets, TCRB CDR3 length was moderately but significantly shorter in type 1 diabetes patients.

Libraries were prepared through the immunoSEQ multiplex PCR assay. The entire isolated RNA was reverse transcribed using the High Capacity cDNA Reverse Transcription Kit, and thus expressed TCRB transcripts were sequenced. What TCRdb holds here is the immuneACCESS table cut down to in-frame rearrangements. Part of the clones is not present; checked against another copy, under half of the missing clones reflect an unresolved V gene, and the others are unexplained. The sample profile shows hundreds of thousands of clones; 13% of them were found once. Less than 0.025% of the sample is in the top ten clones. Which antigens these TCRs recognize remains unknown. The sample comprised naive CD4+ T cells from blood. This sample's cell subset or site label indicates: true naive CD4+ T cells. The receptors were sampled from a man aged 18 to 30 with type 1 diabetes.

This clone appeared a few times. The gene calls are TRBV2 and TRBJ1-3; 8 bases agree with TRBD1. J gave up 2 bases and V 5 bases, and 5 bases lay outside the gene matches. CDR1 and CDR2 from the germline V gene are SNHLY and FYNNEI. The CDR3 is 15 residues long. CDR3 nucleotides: TGTGCCAGCAGTCGACAGGGGCTGGCTGGAAACACCATATATTTT. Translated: CASSRQGLAGNTIYF. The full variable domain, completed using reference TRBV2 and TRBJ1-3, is EPEVTQTPSHQVTQMGQEVILRCVPISNHLYFYWYRQILGQKVEFLVSFYNNEISEKSEIFDDQFSVERPDGSNFTLKIRSTKLEDSAMYFCASSRQGLAGNTIYFGEGSWLTVV.

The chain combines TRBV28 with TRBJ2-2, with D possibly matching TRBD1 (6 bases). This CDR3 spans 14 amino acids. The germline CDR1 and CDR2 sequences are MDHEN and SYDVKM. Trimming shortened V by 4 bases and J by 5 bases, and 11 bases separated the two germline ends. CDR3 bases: TGTGCCAGCAGTTCCCAGGGGCGAACCGGGGAGCTGTTTTTT. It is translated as CASSSQGRTGELFF.

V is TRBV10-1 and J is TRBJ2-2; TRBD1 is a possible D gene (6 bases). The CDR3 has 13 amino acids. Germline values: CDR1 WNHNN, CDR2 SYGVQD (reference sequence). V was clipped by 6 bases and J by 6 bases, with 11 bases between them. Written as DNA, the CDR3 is TGCGCCAGCAGGGAACAGGGTTCCGGGGAGCTGTTTTTT. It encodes CASREQGSGELFF.

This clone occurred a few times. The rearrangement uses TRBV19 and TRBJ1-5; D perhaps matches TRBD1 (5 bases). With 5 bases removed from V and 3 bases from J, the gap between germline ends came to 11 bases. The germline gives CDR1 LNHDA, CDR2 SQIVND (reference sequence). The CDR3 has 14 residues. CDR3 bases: TGTGCCAGTAGTGATGGGGGGGACAATCAGCCCCAGCATTTT. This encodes CASSDGGDNQPQHF. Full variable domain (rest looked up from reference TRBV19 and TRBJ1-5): DGGITQSPKYLFRKEGQNVTLSCEQNLNHDAMYWYRQDPGQGLRLIYYSQIVNDFQKGDIAEGYSVSREKKESFPLTVTSAQKNPTAFYLCASSDGGDNQPQHFGDGTRLSIL.

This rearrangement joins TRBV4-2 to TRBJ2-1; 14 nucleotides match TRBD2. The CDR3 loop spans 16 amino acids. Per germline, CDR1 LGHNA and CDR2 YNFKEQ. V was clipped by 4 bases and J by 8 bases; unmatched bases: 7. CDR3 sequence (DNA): TGTGCCAGCAGCCCAGTCGGACTAGCGGGGGGTGATGAGCAGTTCTTC. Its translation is CASSPVGLAGGDEQFF.

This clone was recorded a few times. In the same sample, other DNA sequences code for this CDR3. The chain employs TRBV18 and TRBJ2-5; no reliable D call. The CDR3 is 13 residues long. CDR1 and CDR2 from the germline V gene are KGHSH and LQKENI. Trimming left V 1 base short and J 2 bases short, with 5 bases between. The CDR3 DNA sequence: TGTGCCAGCTCACCACAGGGTCAAGAGACCCAGTACTTC. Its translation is CASSPQGQETQYF. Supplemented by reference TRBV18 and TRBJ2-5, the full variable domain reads NAGVMQNPRHLVRRRGQEARLRCSPMKGHSHVYWYRQLPEEGLKFMVYLQKENIIDESGMPKERFSAEFPKEGPSILRIQQVVRGDSAAYFCASSPQGQETQYFGPGTRLLVL.

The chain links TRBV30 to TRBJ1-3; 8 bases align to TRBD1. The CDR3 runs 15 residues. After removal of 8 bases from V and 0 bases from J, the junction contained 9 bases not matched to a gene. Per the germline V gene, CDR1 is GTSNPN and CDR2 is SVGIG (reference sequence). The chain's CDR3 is CAGQGLLSSGNTIYF. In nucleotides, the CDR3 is TGTGCCGGACAGGGACTCCTGAGCTCTGGAAACACCATATATTTT.

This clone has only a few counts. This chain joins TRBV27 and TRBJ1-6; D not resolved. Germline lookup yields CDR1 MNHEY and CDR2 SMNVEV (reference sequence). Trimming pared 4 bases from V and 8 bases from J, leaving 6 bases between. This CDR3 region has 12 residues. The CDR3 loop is CASSWRDSPLHF. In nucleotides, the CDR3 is TGTGCCAGCAGTTGGCGAGATTCACCCCTCCACTTT.

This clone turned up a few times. The CDR3 coding sequence is TGCAGCGTCCAACCGGGACAGGGGGGAGAAAAACTGTTTTTT. Residues: CSVQPGQGGEKLFF. The rearrangement joins TRBV29-1 to TRBJ1-4, with 11 positions matching TRBD1. This CDR3 has 14 residues. Trimming removed 6 bases from V and 8 bases from J; junction bases left unmatched: 8. CDR1 is SQVTM and CDR2 is ANQGSEA in the germline V gene. Based on the CDR3 plus reference TRBV29-1 and TRBJ1-4, the full variable domain is SAVISQKPSRDICQRGTSLTIQCQVDSQVTMMFWYRQQPGQSLTLIATANQGSEATYESGFVIDKFPISRPNLTFSTLTVSNMSPEDSSIYLCSVQPGQGGEKLFFGSGTQLSVL.

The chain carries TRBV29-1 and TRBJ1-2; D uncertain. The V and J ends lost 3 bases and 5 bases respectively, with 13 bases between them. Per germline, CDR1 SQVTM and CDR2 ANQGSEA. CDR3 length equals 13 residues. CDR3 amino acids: CSVDLGLWYGYTF. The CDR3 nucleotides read TGCAGCGTTGATTTGGGGTTATGGTATGGCTACACCTTC.

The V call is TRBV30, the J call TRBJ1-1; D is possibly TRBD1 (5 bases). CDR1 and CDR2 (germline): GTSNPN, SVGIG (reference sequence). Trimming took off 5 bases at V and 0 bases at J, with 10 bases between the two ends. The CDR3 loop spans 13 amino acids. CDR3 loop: CAWDSAMNTEAFF. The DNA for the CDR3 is TGTGCCTGGGACAGCGCGATGAACACTGAAGCTTTCTTT.

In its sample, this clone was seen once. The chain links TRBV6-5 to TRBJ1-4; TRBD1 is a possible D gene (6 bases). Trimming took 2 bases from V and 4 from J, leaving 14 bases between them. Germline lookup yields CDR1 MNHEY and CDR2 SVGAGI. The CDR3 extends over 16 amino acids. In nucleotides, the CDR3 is TGTGCCAGCAGTTACAGCGTCGGAGGGGGTAATGAAAAACTGTTTTTT. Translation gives CASSYSVGGGNEKLFF.

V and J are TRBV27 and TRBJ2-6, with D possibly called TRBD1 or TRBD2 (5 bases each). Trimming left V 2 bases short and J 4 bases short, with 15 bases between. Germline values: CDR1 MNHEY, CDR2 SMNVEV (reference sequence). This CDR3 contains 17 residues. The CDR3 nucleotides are TGTGCCAGCAGTTTAGGGCAGGGAGCCTCCGGGGCCAACGTCCTGACTTTC. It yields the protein CASSLGQGASGANVLTF.

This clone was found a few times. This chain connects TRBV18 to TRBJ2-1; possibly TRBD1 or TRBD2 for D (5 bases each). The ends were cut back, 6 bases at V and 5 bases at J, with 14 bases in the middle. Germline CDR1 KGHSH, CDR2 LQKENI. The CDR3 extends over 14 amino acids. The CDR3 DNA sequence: TGTGCCAGCTCGTCACGGGACGGACACAATGAGCAGTTCTTC. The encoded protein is CASSSRDGHNEQFF. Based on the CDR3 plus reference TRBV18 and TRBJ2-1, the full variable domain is NAGVMQNPRHLVRRRGQEARLRCSPMKGHSHVYWYRQLPEEGLKFMVYLQKENIIDESGMPKERFSAEFPKEGPSILRIQQVVRGDSAAYFCASSSRDGHNEQFFGPGTRLTVL.

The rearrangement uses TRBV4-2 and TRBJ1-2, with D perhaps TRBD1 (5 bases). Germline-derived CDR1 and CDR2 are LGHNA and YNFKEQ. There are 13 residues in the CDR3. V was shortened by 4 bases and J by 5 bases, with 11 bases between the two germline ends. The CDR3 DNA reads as TGTGCCAGCAGCCCGGGGGTCGATTATGGCTACACCTTC. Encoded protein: CASSPGVDYGYTF.

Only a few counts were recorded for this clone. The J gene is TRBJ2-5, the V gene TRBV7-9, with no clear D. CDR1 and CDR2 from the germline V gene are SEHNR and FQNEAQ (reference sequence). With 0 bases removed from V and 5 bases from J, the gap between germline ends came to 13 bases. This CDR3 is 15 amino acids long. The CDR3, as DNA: TGTGCCAGCAGCTTAGCAGGCAGCCTGGGGGAGACCCAGTACTTC. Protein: CASSLAGSLGETQYF.

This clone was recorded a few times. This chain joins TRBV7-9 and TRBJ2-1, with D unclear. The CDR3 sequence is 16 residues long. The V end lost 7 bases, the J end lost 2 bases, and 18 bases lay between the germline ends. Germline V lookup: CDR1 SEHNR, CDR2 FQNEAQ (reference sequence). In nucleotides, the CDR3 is TGTGCCAGCACCAGCGATTTCCCGAGCGCCTACAATGAGCAGTTCTTC. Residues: CASTSDFPSAYNEQFF.

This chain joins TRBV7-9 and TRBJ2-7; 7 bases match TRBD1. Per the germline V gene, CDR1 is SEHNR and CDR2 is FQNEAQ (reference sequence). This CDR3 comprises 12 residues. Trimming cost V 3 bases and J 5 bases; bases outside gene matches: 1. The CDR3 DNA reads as TGTGCCAGCAGCTTGGACAGGAACGAGCAGTACTTC. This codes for CASSLDRNEQYF.

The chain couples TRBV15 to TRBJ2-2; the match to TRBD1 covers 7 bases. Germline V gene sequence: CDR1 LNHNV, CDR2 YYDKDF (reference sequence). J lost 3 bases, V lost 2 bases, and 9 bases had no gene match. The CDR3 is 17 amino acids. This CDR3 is CATSRIFGDSYTGELFF. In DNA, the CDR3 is TGTGCCACCAGCAGAATATTTGGGGACAGTTACACCGGGGAGCTGTTTTTT.

CDR3 sequence reads: CASSQTRGDTQYF. The DNA for the CDR3 is TGTGCCAGCAGCCAAACAAGGGGAGATACGCAGTATTTT. V is TRBV7-9 and J is TRBJ2-3; TRBD1 might be the D (5 bases). Per the germline V gene, CDR1 is SEHNR and CDR2 is FQNEAQ (reference sequence). V was shortened by 5 bases and J by 5 bases, with 11 bases between the two germline ends. This CDR3 is built from 13 residues.

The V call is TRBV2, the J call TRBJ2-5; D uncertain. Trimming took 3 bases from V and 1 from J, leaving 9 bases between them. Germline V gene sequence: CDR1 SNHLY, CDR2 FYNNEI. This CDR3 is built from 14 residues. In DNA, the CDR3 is TGTGCCAGCAGTGACGGCAGGTTCCAAGAGACCCAGTACTTC. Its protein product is CASSDGRFQETQYF. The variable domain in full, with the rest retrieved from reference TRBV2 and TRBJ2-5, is EPEVTQTPSHQVTQMGQEVILRCVPISNHLYFYWYRQILGQKVEFLVSFYNNEISEKSEIFDDQFSVERPDGSNFTLKIRSTKLEDSAMYFCASSDGRFQETQYFGPGTRLLVL.

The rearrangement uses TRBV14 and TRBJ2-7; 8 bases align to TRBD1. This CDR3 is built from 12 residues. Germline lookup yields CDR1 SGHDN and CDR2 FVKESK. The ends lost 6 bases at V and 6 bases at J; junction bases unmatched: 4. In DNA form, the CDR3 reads TGTGCCAGCAGTCCGACAGGGGTCGAGCAGTACTTC. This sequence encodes CASSPTGVEQYF.

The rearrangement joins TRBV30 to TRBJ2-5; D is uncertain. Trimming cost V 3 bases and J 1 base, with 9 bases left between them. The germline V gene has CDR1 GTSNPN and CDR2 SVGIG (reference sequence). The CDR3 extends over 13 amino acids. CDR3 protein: CAWSPLAQETQYF. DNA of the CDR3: TGTGCCTGGAGCCCCCTGGCCCAAGAGACCCAGTACTTC. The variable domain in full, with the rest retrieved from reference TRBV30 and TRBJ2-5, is SQTIHQWPATLVQPVGSPLSLECTVEGTSNPNLYWYRQAAGRGLQLLFYSVGIGQISSEVPQNLSASRPQDRQFILSSKKLLLSDSGFYLCAWSPLAQETQYFGPGTRLLVL.

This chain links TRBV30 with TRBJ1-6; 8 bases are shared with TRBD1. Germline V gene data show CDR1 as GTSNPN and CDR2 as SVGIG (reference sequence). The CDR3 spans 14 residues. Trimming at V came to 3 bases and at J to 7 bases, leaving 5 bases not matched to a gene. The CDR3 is CAWSWTGLNSPLHF. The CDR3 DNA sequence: TGTGCCTGGAGCTGGACAGGGCTCAATTCACCCCTCCACTTT. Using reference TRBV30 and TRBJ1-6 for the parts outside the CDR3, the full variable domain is SQTIHQWPATLVQPVGSPLSLECTVEGTSNPNLYWYRQAAGRGLQLLFYSVGIGQISSEVPQNLSASRPQDRQFILSSKKLLLSDSGFYLCAWSWTGLNSPLHFGNGTRLTVT.

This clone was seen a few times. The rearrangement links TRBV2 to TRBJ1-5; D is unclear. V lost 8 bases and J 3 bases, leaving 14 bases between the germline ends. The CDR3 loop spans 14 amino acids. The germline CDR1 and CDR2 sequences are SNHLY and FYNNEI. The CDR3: CASGEENTNQPQHF. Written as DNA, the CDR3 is TGTGCCAGCGGCGAGGAGAATACCAATCAGCCCCAGCATTTT.

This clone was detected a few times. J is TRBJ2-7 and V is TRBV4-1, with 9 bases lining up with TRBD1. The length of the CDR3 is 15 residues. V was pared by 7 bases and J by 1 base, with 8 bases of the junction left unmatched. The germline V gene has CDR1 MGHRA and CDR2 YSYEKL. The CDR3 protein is CASTEGTGNSYEQYF. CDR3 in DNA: TGCGCCAGCACGGAGGGGACAGGGAATTCCTACGAGCAGTACTTC.

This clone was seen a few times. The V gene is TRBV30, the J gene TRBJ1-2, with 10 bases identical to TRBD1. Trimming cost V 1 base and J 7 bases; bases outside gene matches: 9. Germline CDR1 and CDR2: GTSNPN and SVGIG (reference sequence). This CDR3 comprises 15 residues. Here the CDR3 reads CAWSANPGQGFGYTF. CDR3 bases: TGTGCCTGGAGTGCCAACCCGGGACAGGGGTTTGGCTACACCTTC.

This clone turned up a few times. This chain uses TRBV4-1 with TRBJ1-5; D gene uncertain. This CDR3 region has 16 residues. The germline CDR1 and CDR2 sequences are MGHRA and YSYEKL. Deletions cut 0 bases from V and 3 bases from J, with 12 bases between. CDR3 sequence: CASSQDNPGNNQPQHF. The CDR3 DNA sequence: TGCGCCAGCAGCCAAGATAACCCAGGAAACAATCAGCCCCAGCATTTT.

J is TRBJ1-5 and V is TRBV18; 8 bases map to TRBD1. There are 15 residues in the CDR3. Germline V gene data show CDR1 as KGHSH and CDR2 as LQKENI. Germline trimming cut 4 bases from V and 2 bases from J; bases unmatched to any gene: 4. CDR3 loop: CASSQPGQGNQPQHF. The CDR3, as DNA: TGTGCCAGCTCACAACCGGGACAGGGCAATCAGCCCCAGCATTTT.

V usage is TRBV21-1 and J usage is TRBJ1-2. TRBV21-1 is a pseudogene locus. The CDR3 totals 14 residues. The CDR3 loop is CASSSSGSYYGYTF. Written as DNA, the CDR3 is TGTGCCAGCAGCTCCTCGGGCAGCTACTATGGCTACACCTTC.

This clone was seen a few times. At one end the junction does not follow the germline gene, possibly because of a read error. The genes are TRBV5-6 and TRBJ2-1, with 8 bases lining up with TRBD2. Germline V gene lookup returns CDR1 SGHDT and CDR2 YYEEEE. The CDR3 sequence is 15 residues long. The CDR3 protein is CDSSAAGDRYNEQFF. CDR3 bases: TGTGACAGCAGCGCAGCGGGGGATCGGTACAATGAGCAGTTCTTC.

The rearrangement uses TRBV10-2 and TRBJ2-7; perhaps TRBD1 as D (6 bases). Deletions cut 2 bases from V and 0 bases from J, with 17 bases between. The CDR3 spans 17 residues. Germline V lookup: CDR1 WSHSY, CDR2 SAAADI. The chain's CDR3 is CASSEGPWEGGSYEQYF. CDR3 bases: TGCGCCAGCAGTGAGGGTCCCTGGGAAGGGGGCTCCTACGAGCAGTACTTC.